A single sample gave rise to the 7 T cell receptor beta chains below, sequenced in a study of vaccination effects on CD4 cells after COVID-19. Pools of viral peptides were used by the ViraFEST assay to expand antigen-specific CD4+ T cells ahead of sequencing. A 10-day culture period preceded the isolation of CD4+ T cells. Previously uninfected by SARS-CoV-2, the vaccine recipients also showed negative nucleocapsid antibodies. Measured with immunoSEQ multiplex PCR; TCRdb has only the in-frame clones, and not every one. The data show 50,000 or so clones, more than 70% seen once. Their specific antigens are unknown. Sequencing used CD4+ T cells from PBMCs cultured with HCoV-OC43 spike peptides, obtained before COVID-19 vaccination. Sample subset: HCoV-OC43 spike overlapping peptide pool stimulation. The receptors stem from a human donor who received a COVID-19 vaccine.

The CDR3 sequence: CASSLMGTRTDTQYF. The CDR3 bases are TGTGCCAGCAGCTTAATGGGTACCCGCACAGATACGCAGTATTTT. This chain links TRBV7-3 with TRBJ2-3; D is unresolved. Germline loops: CDR1 SGHTA, CDR2 FQGTGA. V was cut by 1 base and J by 1 base, with 9 bases left in between. The CDR3 sequence is 15 residues long.

The chain recombines TRBV28 with TRBJ1-4; the D is unclear. This CDR3 contains 15 residues. The V end lost 2 bases, the J end lost 0 bases, and 7 bases lay between the germline ends. CDR1 is MDHEN, CDR2 SYDVKM, per germline. The CDR3 reads CASSLPGSTNEKLFF. Written as DNA, the CDR3 is TGTGCCAGCAGTTTACCGGGATCAACTAATGAAAAACTGTTTTTT.

The chain carries TRBV12-3 or TRBV12-4 and TRBJ2-5; TRBD2 is a possible D gene (5 bases). V was clipped by 6 bases and J by 3 bases, with 11 bases between them. The CDR3 totals 13 residues. This CDR3 reads CASRQDSKETQYF. The CDR3, as DNA: TGTGCCAGCAGGCAGGACTCCAAAGAGACCCAGTACTTC.

The genes are TRBV5-5 and TRBJ1-2, with a possible D match to TRBD1 (5 bases). This CDR3 comprises 16 residues. V was clipped by 4 bases and J by 2 bases, with 18 bases between them. The germline V gene has CDR1 SGHKS and CDR2 YYEKEE (reference sequence). CDR3 sequence: CASSLTAQKANYGYTF. The CDR3 coding sequence is TGTGCCAGCAGCCTGACAGCACAGAAAGCGAACTATGGCTACACCTTC.

The rearrangement uses TRBV24-1 and TRBJ2-1; D is undetermined. Trimming removed 1 base from V and 8 bases from J, with 11 bases in between. CDR1 is KGHDR and CDR2 is SFDVKD in the germline V gene. The CDR3 sequence is 14 residues long. The CDR3 DNA reads TGTGCCACCAGTGATTTTGGGAATAAGGATGAGCAGTTCTTC. Its translation: CATSDFGNKDEQFF.

The rearrangement joins TRBV2 to TRBJ2-6; no definite D call. The CDR3 is made up of 15 amino acids. V lost 8 bases to trimming and J lost 2 bases, with 13 bases between them. Germline lookup yields CDR1 SNHLY and CDR2 FYNNEI. The CDR3 loop is CASRRRDPGANVLTF. The CDR3 DNA reads TGTGCCAGCCGCCGGAGAGACCCTGGGGCCAACGTCCTGACTTTC.

The J gene is TRBJ1-4, the V gene TRBV30; D might be TRBD1 (6 bases). V lost 4 bases to trimming and J lost 5 bases, with 14 bases between them. Germline CDR1 is GTSNPN and CDR2 is SVGIG (reference sequence). The CDR3 consists of 14 residues. As DNA, the CDR3 is TGTGCCTGGAAAGAGGCCAGGGGAAATGAAAAACTGTTTTTT. Translated: CAWKEARGNEKLFF.